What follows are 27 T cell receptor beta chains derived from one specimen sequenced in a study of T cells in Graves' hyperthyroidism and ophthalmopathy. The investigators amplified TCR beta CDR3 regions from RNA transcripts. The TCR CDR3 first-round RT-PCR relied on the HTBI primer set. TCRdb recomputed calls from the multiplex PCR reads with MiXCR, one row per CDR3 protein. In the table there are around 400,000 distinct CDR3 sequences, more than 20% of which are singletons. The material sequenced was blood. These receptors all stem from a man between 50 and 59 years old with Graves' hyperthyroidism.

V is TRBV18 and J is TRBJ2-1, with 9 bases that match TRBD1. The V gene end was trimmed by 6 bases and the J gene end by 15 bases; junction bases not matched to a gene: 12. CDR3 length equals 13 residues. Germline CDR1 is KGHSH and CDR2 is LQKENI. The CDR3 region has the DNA TGTGCCAGCTCCCTGTCCCGGGACAGGGATCGGTTCTTC. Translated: CASSLSRDRDRFF.

This CDR3 reads CSVEDHTQGGVYTF. The CDR3, as DNA: TGCAGCGTTGAAGACCATACCCAGGGGGGGGTCTACACCTTC. The chain employs TRBV29-1 and TRBJ1-2; 7 bases match TRBD1. This CDR3 has 14 amino acids. The V gene's germline CDR1 is SQVTM and CDR2 ANQGSEA. The ends lost 0 bases at V and 10 bases at J; junction bases unmatched: 11.

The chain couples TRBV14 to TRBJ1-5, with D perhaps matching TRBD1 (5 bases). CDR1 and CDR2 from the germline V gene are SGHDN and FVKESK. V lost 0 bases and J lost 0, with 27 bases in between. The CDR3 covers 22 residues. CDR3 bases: TGTGCCAGCAGCCAAGATCGCCCTGGGGGGTTCTCAGCGGGTGATAGCAATCAGCCCCAGCATTTT. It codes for CASSQDRPGGFSAGDSNQPQHF.

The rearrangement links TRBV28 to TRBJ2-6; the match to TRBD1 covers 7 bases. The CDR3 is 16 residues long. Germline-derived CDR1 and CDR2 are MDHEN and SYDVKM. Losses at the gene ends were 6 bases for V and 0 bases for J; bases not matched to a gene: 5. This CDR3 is CASREDRHSGANVLTF. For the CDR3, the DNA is TGTGCCAGCAGGGAGGACAGGCACTCTGGGGCCAACGTCCTGACTTTC. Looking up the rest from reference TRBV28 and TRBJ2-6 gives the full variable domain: DVKVTQSSRYLVKRTGEKVFLECVQDMDHENMFWYRQDPGLGLRLIYFSYDVKMKEKGDIPEGYSVSREKKERFSLILESASTNQTSMYLCASREDRHSGANVLTFGAGSRLTVL.

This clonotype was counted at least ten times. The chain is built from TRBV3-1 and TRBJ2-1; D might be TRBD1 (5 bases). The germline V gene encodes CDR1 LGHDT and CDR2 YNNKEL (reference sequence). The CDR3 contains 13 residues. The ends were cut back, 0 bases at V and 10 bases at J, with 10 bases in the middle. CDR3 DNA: TGTGCCAGCAGCCAAGAAGGGGTGGGGGAGCAGTTCTTC. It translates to CASSQEGVGEQFF.

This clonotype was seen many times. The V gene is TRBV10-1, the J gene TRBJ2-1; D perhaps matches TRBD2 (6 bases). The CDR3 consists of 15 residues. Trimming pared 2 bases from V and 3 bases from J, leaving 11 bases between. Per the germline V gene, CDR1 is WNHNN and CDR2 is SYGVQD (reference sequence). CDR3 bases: TGCGCCAGCAGTGAGGGGAGGCTCGGCTACAATGAGCAGTTCTTC. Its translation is CASSEGRLGYNEQFF.

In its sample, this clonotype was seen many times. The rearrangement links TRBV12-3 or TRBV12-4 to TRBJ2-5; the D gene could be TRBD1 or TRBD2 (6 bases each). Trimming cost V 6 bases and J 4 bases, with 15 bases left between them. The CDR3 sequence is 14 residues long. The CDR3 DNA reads TGTGCCAGCAGACAGGGAGGCGGTCGAGAGACCCAGTACTTC. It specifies CASRQGGGRETQYF.

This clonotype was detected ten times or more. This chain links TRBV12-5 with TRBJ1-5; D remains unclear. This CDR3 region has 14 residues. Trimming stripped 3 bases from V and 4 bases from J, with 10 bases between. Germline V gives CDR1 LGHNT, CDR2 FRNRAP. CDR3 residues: CASGFTAGNQPQHF. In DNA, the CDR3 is TGTGCTAGTGGTTTTACGGCTGGGAATCAGCCCCAGCATTTT.

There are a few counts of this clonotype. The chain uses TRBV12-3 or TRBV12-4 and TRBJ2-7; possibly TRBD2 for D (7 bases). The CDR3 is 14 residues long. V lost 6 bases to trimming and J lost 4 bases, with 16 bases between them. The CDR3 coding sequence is TGTGCCAGCAGCTGGGGGGGCGTGGGGTACGAGCAGTACTTC. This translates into CASSWGGVGYEQYF.

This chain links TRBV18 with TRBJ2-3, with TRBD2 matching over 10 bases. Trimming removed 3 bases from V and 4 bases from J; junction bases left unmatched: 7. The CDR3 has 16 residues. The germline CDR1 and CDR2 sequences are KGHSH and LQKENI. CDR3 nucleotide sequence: TGTGCCAGCTCACCTGACCTAGCGGGAGCCTCAGATACGCAGTATTTT. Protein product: CASSPDLAGASDTQYF.

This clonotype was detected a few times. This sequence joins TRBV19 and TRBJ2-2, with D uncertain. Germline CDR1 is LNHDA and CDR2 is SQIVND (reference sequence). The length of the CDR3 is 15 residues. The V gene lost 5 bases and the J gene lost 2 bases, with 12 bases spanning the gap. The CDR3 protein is CASSRRALNTGELFF. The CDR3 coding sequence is TGTGCCAGTAGTCGTAGAGCACTCAACACCGGGGAGCTGTTTTTT.

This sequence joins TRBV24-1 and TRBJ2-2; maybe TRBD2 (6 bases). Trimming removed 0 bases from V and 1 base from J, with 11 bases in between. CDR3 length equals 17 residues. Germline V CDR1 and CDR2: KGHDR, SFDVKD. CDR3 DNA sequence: TGTGCCACCAGTGATTTGCAAGGAGGGGTGAACACCGGGGAGCTGTTTTTT. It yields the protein CATSDLQGGVNTGELFF.

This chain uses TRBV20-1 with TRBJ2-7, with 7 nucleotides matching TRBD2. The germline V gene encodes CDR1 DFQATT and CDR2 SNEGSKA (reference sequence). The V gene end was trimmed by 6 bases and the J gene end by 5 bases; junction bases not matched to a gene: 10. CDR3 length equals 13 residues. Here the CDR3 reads CSADGGGPHEQYF. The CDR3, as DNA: TGCAGTGCGGACGGGGGAGGGCCCCACGAGCAGTACTTC.

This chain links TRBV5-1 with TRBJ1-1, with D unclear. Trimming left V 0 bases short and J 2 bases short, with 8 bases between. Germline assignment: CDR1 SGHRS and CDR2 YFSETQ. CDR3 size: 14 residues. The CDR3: CASSLASRNTEAFF. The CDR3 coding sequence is TGCGCCAGCAGCTTGGCCTCAAGAAACACTGAAGCTTTCTTT.

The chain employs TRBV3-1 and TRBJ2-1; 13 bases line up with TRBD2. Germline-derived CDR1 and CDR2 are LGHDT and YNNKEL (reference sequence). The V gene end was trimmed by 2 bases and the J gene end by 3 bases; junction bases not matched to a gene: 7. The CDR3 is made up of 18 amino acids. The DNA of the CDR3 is TGTGCCAGCAGCCAACAAACTAGCGGGAGGGCATTCTACAATGAGCAGTTCTTC. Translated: CASSQQTSGRAFYNEQFF.

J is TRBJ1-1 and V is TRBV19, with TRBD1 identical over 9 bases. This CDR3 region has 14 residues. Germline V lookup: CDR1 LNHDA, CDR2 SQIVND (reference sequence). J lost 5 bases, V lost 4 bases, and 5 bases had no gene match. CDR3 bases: TGTGCCAGTAGTACACAGGGGGCGAAAACTGAAGCTTTCTTT. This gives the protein CASSTQGAKTEAFF.

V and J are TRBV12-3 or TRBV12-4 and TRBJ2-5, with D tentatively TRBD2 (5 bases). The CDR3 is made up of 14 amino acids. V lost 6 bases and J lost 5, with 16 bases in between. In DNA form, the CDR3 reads TGTGCCAGCAGACCCGGACTGGCGTGGGAGACCCAGTACTTC. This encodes CASRPGLAWETQYF.

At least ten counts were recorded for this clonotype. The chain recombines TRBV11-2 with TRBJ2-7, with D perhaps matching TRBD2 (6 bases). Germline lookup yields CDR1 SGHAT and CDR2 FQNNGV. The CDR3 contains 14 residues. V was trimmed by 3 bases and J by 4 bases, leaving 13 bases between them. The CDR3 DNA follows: TGTGCCAGCAGCTTTGGGAGGATTGGGTACGAGCAGTACTTC. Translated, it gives CASSFGRIGYEQYF.

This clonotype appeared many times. CDR3: CSASSRTGWNEQFF. The CDR3 DNA reads TGCAGTGCTTCCAGCCGGACAGGGTGGAATGAGCAGTTCTTC. The V and J genes are TRBV20-1 and TRBJ2-1, with 8 bases fitting TRBD1. V was clipped by 5 bases and J by 7 bases; unmatched bases: 10. The CDR3 is 14 residues long. In germline, CDR1 is DFQATT, CDR2 SNEGSKA (reference sequence).

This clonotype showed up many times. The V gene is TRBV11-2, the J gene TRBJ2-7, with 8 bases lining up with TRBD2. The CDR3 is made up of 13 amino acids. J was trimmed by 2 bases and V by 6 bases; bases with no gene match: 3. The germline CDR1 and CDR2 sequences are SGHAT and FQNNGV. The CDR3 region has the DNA TGTGCCAGCAGGAAAGCGGGAGCCTACGAGCAGTACTTC. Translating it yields CASRKAGAYEQYF.

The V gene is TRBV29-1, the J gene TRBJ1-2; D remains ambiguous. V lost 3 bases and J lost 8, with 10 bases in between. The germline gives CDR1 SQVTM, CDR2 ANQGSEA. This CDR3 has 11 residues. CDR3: CSVEIYGGYTF. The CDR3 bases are TGCAGCGTTGAGATTTATGGGGGCTACACCTTC.

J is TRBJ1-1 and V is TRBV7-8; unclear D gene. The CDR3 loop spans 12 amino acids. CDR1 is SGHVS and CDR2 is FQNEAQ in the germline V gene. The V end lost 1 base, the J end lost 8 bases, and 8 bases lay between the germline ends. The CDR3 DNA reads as TGTGCCAGCAGCTTAGGAGGTCTAGAAGCTTTCTTT. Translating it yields CASSLGGLEAFF.

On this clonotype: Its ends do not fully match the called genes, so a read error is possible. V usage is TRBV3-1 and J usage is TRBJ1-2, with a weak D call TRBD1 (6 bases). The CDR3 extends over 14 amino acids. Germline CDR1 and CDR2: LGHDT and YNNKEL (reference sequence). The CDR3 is CASSPRTANYGFTF. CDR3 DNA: TGTGCCAGCAGCCCCCGGACAGCTAACTATGGCTTCACCTTC.

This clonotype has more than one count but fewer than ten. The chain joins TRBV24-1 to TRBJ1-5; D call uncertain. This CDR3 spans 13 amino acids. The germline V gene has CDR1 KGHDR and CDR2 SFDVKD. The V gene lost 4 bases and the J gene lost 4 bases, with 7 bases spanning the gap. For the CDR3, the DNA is TGTGCCACCAGTGACCGCGGTAATCAGCCCCAGCATTTT. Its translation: CATSDRGNQPQHF.

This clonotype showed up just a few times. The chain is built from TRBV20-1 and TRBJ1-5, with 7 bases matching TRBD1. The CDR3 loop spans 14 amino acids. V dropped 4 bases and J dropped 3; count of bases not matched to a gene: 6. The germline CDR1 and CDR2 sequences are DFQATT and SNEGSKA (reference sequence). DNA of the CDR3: TGCAGTGCTAAATTTACAGGGGCCAATCAGCCCCAGCATTTT. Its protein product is CSAKFTGANQPQHF.

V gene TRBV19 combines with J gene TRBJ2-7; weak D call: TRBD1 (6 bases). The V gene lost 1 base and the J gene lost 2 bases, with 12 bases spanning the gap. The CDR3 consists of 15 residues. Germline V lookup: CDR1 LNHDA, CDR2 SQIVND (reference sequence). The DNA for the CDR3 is TGTGCCAGTAGTATAGGGGGGCGCAATCCCTACGAGCAGTACTTC. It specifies CASSIGGRNPYEQYF.

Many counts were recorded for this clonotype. CDR3 sequence reads: CASSSTGTGGSEAFF. CDR3 bases: TGCGCCAGCAGCTCGACCGGGACGGGTGGGTCTGAAGCTTTCTTT. This chain links TRBV5-1 with TRBJ1-1; possibly TRBD1 for D (5 bases). Germline CDR1 and CDR2: SGHRS and YFSETQ. CDR3 size: 15 residues. The ends were cut back, 3 bases at V and 6 bases at J, with 18 bases in the middle.